Given below is one T cell receptor beta chain in context. Its antigen is unknown. The germline V gene (reference sequence) gives CDR1 as LNHDA and CDR2 as SQIVND. Relative to germline, V is missing 3 bases and J is missing 8 bases, with 13 bases of the junction outside any gene match. From its cysteine to its phenylalanine, the CDR3 spans 17 amino acids. Only the CDR3 DNA is retained, 51 bases long and in frame from the first base. The data belong to a study of cytomegalovirus exposure and HLA in healthy donors (dated by TCRdb to the late 2010s). Regarding the study in general: An earlier analysis of under 600 of the donors reported 250 to 300 Gb of sequence data and about 100 million unique TCR beta sequences from 150 million to 200 million T cells. Approximately 300 gigabases of sequencing data and tens of millions of unique TCR sequences were included in an early release covering about 700 HLA-typed donors. Of the roughly 420 genotyped donors, 65% to 90% were placed in the genetic ancestry cluster associated with self-reported Caucasian donors. The study was designed to test whether signatures of past pathogen exposure could be identified by cataloging public T cell receptors. Using immunosequencing, the study profiled T cell repertoires from fewer than 850 subjects and related those repertoires to cytomegalovirus serostatus. Along with the roughly 670-subject first cohort, a separate validation cohort of over a hundred different subjects was used. To predict cytomegalovirus infection status, the study combined high-throughput TCR immunosequencing, statistical association of individual TCRs with disease status, and machine learning. In a later analysis, previously published TCR beta repertoires from 550 to 750 donors were re-analyzed and high-resolution HLA genotyping was added so that TCR occurrence patterns could be studied. The later analysis used no new phenotypic data to find candidate immune exposures, relying instead on TCR beta sequences and their occurrence across donors. In an earlier analysis of 500 to 650 of the donors, high-throughput TCR beta sequencing was used to judge whether each TCR beta V gene segment behaved as functional or pseudogenic. Donor age, sex, ethnicity and CMV serostatus were collected together with the repertoire data. A later genetic analysis took genome-wide SNP genotypes for about three fifths of the 666 donors and used that subset as a discovery cohort. All discovery cohort repertoires had been generated using a single sequencing platform. HLA typing included class I and class II loci at four-digit resolution. Typing coverage varied by locus: roughly 629-640 donors for A, B, C, DRB1 and DQB1; around 560 for DQA1; nearly 610 for DPA1; roughly 470 for DPB1. Roughly 5 DR-DQ haplotypes were handled as single units for association and clustering, since linkage in the cohort was strong. Across roughly 420 genotyped donors of the cohort, an average of approximately 200,000 unique TCR beta nucleotide sequences per donor were sequenced, and about a sixth of those sequences were non-productive.

Broader findings and caveats from the paper: A later genetic analysis associated a missense DCLRE1C variant with V-gene and J-gene trimming of TCR beta chains, and an independent cohort replicated the association. Most CMV-associated TCR beta chains appeared to be HLA-restricted in a later analysis, and the HLA associations seemed to be driven largely by CMV exposure. Linkage disequilibrium might explain the correlated functional status among segregating V segments, but an unknown experimental factor could not be excluded. Compared with equally common non-associated chains, HLA-associated TCR beta chains in a later analysis were more clonally expanded and had lower generation probabilities. When HLA alleles, especially DR and DQ, strongly co-occurred, TCR associations were difficult to assign to individual alleles. Several of the top co-occurrence clusters appeared to be linked to parvovirus B19, influenza, CMV and Epstein-Barr virus, according to a later analysis. In a later analysis, some 18,000 TCR beta sequences were associated with specific HLA alleles at a false discovery rate of 0.05. The earlier analysis of 450 to 700 of the donors excluded over 15 rarely observed V segments, including chromosome 9 orphons, because counts were too low. The study listed 170 or so TCR beta chains as associated with cytomegalovirus. The sequencing pipeline was judged likely to have produced a cluster of highly shared sequence variants as a technical artifact. An earlier analysis of 450 to 750 of the donors showed that most TCR beta V segments appeared in productive rearrangements either about 87% or about 30% of the time, which broadly matched IMGT annotations. It was suggested by the authors that the approach could potentially be generalized to other disease states and immunological phenotypes. A further reported finding was that TCR beta sequences accurately predicted the HLA-A and HLA-B alleles for most subjects in the first cohort. Because some donors lacked HLA typing at each locus, the association tests relied only on the typed subset. In a later genetic analysis, fewer N-insertions in productive TCRs were reported among donors in an Asian-associated ancestry cluster than the approximately 670-donor mean. Sequencing depth was assumed to be roughly uniform across donors in the presence/absence analyses, though that assumption may not hold. Most TCR sequences were seen in very few donors, while some public TCRs were found in many individuals. For the cohort, immune exposure information was limited to CMV serostatus. The classifier was reported to diagnose cytomegalovirus status with high specificity and sensitivity in both the original and validation cohorts. In this cohort, only TCR beta chains were sequenced, and detectable features were limited by the absence of alpha or paired-chain data. Because the 87-base-pair reads could not distinguish some IMGT-functional V segments, including TRBV6-2 and TRBV6-3, those segments were excluded. In a later analysis, the rate of TCR association differed among HLA loci, with DRB1 alleles having the most associated TCRs and HLA-C alleles having the fewest. Three of the identified cytomegalovirus-associated TCR beta chains were confirmed in vitro to be specific for cytomegalovirus antigens.

The cohort comprised some 680 healthy bone marrow donors. At the time of sampling, all cohort members were nominally healthy, though unrecorded immune exposures were likely present. The donor was CMV seronegative and was included in the group of around 320 seronegative cohort members. A peripheral blood sample was provided by each donor, and peripheral blood mononuclear cells were used for TCR beta sequencing. The Qiagen DNeasy Blood Extraction Kit was used to extract genomic DNA from the blood cell samples. Receptor amplification or capture employed the immunoSEQ multiplex PCR assay. For the multiplex PCR, a mixture combining 60 forward primers for TCR Vbeta segments and 13 reverse primers for TCR Jbeta segments was used. The CDR3 region of rearranged TCR beta genes was amplified from genomic DNA with a multiplex PCR assay. On the Illumina HiSeq System, the amplified TCR beta libraries were sequenced as 87-base-pair reads. The study's own analysis went as follows. In a later analysis, approximately 74 million unique TCR beta chains were counted across the approximately 670 repertoires, and around 10 million of these chains were shared by at least two donors. To remove PCR and sequencing errors, raw reads were error-corrected and collapsed into unique sequences using a nearest-neighbor algorithm that merged closely related sequences. V, D and J gene segments were assigned by aligning CDR3 sequences to IMGT reference sequences. For a sequence to be retained, a match of at least six nucleotides was required to both a V gene segment and a J gene segment. A rearrangement was called productive if the CDR3 had no stop codons and remained in frame with V and J, and every other rearrangement was called non-productive. CDR3 was defined by IMGT convention, running from the second conserved V-encoded cysteine to the conserved J-encoded phenylalanine. The earlier analysis of about 500 of the donors excluded sequences that lacked an unambiguous match to a single V gene segment. An earlier analysis of fewer than 650 of the donors classified V segments as functional when productive rearrangements were above 56.7% and as segregating when the standard deviation between donors was above 5%. A statistical classification framework was built to diagnose cytomegalovirus status from the catalog of TCR beta chain sequences. A later analysis assigned V and J genes by comparing TCR nucleotide sequences with IMGT/GENE-DB human TR gene sequences. In a later analysis, CDR3 sequences and most-parsimonious VDJ recombination scenarios were assigned using the TCRdist pipeline. A later analysis defined each TCR beta chain by its CDR3 amino acid sequence plus V-gene family, and excluded reads lacking a unique V-gene family. To address suspected cross-contamination and a sequencing artifact, a later analysis removed 592 highly shared, low-generation-probability nucleotide sequences. A later analysis calculated a clonal expansion index for each public chain from normalized within-repertoire ranks of inferred template counts. A later analysis computed generation probabilities with a VDJ recombination model fitted to out-of-frame rearrangements, and checked the results against IGoR. In a later analysis, hypergeometric tests were used to score TCR-TCR, TCR-HLA and TCR-CMV co-occurrence, with a repertoire-size bias correction applied to TCR pairs. False discovery rates were estimated in a later analysis by permuting HLA or CMV assignments 20 times. In a later analysis, co-occurring TCRs were grouped using DBSCAN, and TCRdist sequence similarity was added for clustering within HLA-allele-positive subsets. Repertoires with fewer than 30,000 or more than 120,000 public chains were left out of co-occurrence clustering, as were roughly five repertoires with anomalous nucleotide sharing. What TCRdb holds here is the immuneACCESS table cut down to in-frame rearrangements. Part of the clones is not present; checked against another copy, under half of the missing clones reflect an unresolved V gene, and the others are unexplained. V and J calls and clone size are given by that table; D and trimming were obtained from the DNA. This specimen's table enumerates fewer than 150,000 clones. The ten biggest clones cover just under 2% of the sample.

What was sequenced was PBMCs. The chain was built from TRBV19 and TRBJ1-6; the central 7 bases match TRBD1. The TCR comes from a woman aged 55-69 years in good health and CMV-seronegative. The CDR3 here reads CASSMGVSTGLHSPLHF. The DNA sequence is TGTGCCAGTAGTATGGGCGTATCGACAGGGCTGCATTCACCCCTCCACTTT.